This T cell receptor beta chain was retrieved from a study of regulatory T cells in long-lasting Graves disease. Study results and caveats: Newly diagnosed Graves' patients had higher TCR diversity than persistent ones.

A word on this clonotype: No antigen is known for it.

Time point described: newly diagnosed GD, antithyroid drugs for less than 3 months. From PBMCs, RNA was extracted and then used to make the TCR library. CDR3-region Arm-PCR and iRepertoire HTBI primers produced the TCR beta libraries. MiXCR was run by TCRdb on the multiplex PCR reads, yielding one entry per CDR3 protein. The data show hundreds of thousands of distinct CDR3 sequences, about 15% seen once. The same sample was also used in a study of T cells in Graves' hyperthyroidism and ophthalmopathy.

This sequence was found in a woman aged 25 to 39 with Graves disease. The starting material was peripheral blood mononuclear cells (PBMCs), obtained at new diagnosis, from a patient treated with antithyroid drugs.

In DNA, the CDR3 is TGCAGCGTGGCCTGGGGAGGGGGGAATGAAAAACTGTTTTTT. Protein sequence: CSVAWGGGNEKLFF. The gene calls are TRBV29-1 and TRBJ1-4; perhaps TRBD1 as D (6 bases). The CDR3 has 14 residues. The germline V gene encodes CDR1 SQVTM and CDR2 ANQGSEA. Trimming took off 6 bases at V and 5 bases at J, with 16 bases between the two ends.